This TCR beta chain was found in a study of cytomegalovirus exposure and HLA in healthy donors. This PCR relied on a set of 60 Vbeta primers and 13 Jbeta primers. Generated by immunoSEQ multiplex PCR, the TCRdb table keeps only in-frame clones and is missing some. The sample has about 210,000 clones; 82% are singletons. The ends lost 7 bases at V and 5 bases at J; junction bases unmatched: 6. The germline CDR1 and CDR2 sequences are SNHLY and FYNNEI. This CDR3 is built from 15 residues. Notes on this clone: Antigen unknown.

Study-wide results and limits: No immune exposure information besides CMV serostatus was available.

V and J are TRBV2 and TRBJ1-6; 9 positions agree with TRBD1. Sequencing used PBMCs. The clonotype originates from a man aged 35-49 years in good health and CMV-seropositive. CDR3 sequence: CASTPGDRDNSPLHF. The DNA of the CDR3 is TGTGCCAGCACCCCTGGGGACAGGGATAATTCACCCCTCCACTTT.